Listed below are T cell receptor beta chains from one sample, sequenced in a study of spatial heterogeneity in lung cancer. A single record per CDR3 protein comes from TCRdb applying MiXCR to the 5' RACE reads. The sample has more than 9,000 distinct CDR3 sequences, about 8.1% seen once. Source: lung tumor tissue, taken at surgery. The receptors originated from a male donor with early-stage non-small cell lung cancer. The CDR3 runs from the conserved cysteine through the conserved F or W. D genes are given only for firm matches. Rows may omit the clone size; those that give it use once, few, many or a size class.

TRBV25-1	.	TRBJ2-2	medium-sized	CASSGVTGELFF	TGTGCCAGCAGTGGGGTTACCGGGGAGCTGTTTTTT
TRBV27	TRBD1	TRBJ2-7	many	CASSLPPGQLGFYEQYF	TGTGCCAGCAGTTTACCACCGGGACAGTTGGGTTTCTACGAGCAGTACTTC
TRBV14	.	TRBJ2-5	many	CASSYDLPFQETQYF	TGTGCCAGCAGCTACGACTTGCCCTTCCAAGAGACCCAGTACTTC
TRBV6-1	.	TRBJ2-5	many	CASSEVNLAGKETQYF	TGTGCCAGCAGTGAAGTCAACTTGGCTGGTAAAGAGACCCAGTACTTC
TRBV23-1	.	TRBJ2-3	many	CASSPPLDNTDTQYF	TGCGCCAGCAGTCCCCCCCTTGACAACACAGATACGCAGTATTTT
TRBV4-2	.	TRBJ2-3	medium-sized	CASSQERSTDTQYF	TGTGCCAGCAGCCAAGAAAGGAGCACAGATACGCAGTATTTT
TRBV20-1	.	TRBJ1-5	.	CSARRLGRPGHNPNQPQHF	TGCAGTGCTAGACGGTTGGGGAGACCCGGACACAACCCCAATCAGCCCCAGCATTTT
TRBV4-1	TRBD1	TRBJ1-4	medium-sized	CASSPADRGTNEKLFF	TGCGCCAGCAGCCCTGCGGACAGGGGCACTAATGAAAAACTGTTTTTT
TRBV28	.	TRBJ2-5	many	CASSPSDRPQGTQYF	TGTGCCAGCAGCCCTTCCGACAGGCCCCAGGGGACCCAGTACTTC
TRBV28	TRBD1	TRBJ2-5	medium-sized	CASRAGTGSGTQYF	TGTGCCAGCAGGGCCGGGACAGGGTCGGGGACCCAGTACTTC
TRBV7-2	.	TRBJ2-2	many	CASSLNPGNTGELFF	TGTGCCAGCAGCTTAAACCCCGGGAACACCGGGGAGCTGTTTTTT
TRBV6-1	.	TRBJ2-7	many	CASSGQVGEQYF	TGTGCCAGCAGTGGACAGGTTGGCGAGCAGTACTTC
TRBV29-1	.	TRBJ2-3	.	CSVERVDTQYF	TGCAGCGTTGAACGGGTCGATACGCAGTATTTT
TRBV18	.	TRBJ2-5	.	CASSPLPAPRPQETQYF	TGTGCCAGCTCACCACTTCCGGCGCCTCGGCCACAAGAGACCCAGTACTTC
TRBV24-1	.	TRBJ2-5	many	CATSDYGVETQYF	TGTGCCACCAGTGATTATGGGGTAGAGACCCAGTACTTC
TRBV11-2	.	TRBJ2-2	.	CASSPRTDGELFF	TGTGCCAGCAGCCCCCGGACGGACGGGGAGCTGTTTTTT
TRBV5-1	TRBD1	TRBJ1-4	many	CASSRGQGNGVTNEKLFF	TGCGCCAGCAGCCGGGGACAGGGGAATGGTGTCACTAATGAAAAACTGTTTTTT
TRBV29-1	TRBD2	TRBJ2-5	many	CSVVTSGRTGTQYF	TGCAGCGTTGTGACTAGCGGGAGGACAGGGACCCAGTACTTC
TRBV20-1	.	TRBJ2-5	many	CSARYINQETQYF	TGCAGTGCTAGGTACATAAATCAAGAGACCCAGTACTTC
TRBV4-3	TRBD1	TRBJ1-6	few	CASSQGTGGRWSPLHF	TGCGCCAGCAGCCAAGGGACAGGGGGTAGGTGGTCACCCCTCCACTTT
TRBV28	.	TRBJ2-2	.	CASSPDSYTGELFF	TGTGCCAGCAGCCCTGACAGTTACACCGGGGAGCTGTTTTTT
TRBV9	TRBD2	TRBJ2-7	medium-sized	CASSPSGALSYEQYF	TGTGCCAGCAGCCCTAGCGGGGCCCTCTCCTACGAGCAGTACTTC
TRBV6-4	TRBD2	TRBJ2-1	large	CASSDSPSGSSYNEQFF	TGTGCCAGCAGTGACTCGCCTAGCGGGAGTTCCTACAATGAGCAGTTCTTC
TRBV6-5	.	TRBJ1-1	many	CASSLTGENTEAFF	TGTGCCAGCAGTCTTACAGGAGAGAACACTGAAGCTTTCTTT
TRBV7-9	.	TRBJ2-7	medium-sized	CASSLYGRDQAYEQYF	TGTGCCAGCAGCTTATATGGAAGGGACCAGGCCTACGAGCAGTACTTC
TRBV5-1	.	TRBJ1-1	many	CASSSTRGTEAFF	TGCGCCAGCAGCTCGACCCGGGGCACTGAAGCTTTCTTT